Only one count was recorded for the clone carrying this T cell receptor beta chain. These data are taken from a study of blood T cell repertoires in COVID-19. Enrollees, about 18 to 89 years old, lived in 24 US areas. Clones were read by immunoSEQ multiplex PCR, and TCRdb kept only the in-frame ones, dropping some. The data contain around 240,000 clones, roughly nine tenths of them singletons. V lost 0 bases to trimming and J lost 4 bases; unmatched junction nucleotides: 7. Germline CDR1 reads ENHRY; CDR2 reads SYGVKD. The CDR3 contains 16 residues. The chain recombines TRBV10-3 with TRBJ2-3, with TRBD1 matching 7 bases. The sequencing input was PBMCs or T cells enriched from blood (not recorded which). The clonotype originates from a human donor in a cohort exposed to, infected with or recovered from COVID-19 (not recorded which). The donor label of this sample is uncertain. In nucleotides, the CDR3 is TGTGCCATCAGTGAGTCGTCTAGGGGGCTCGCAGATACGCAGTATTTT. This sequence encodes CAISESSRGLADTQYF.